Following are 5 T cell receptor beta chains from one sample sequenced in a study of T cell responses to AZD1222 COVID-19 vaccine. The data were produced by immunoSEQ multiplex PCR, yet TCRdb's version contains in-frame clones alone and is incomplete. Seen here are 150,000 to 200,000 clones, 87% observed once, and the top ten hold under 3.5%. The sample here was peripheral blood, taken on day 0 of MenACWY control vaccination. These receptor sequences come from an adult in good health.

This clone has just one count. The genes are TRBV6-5 and TRBJ1-2, with D hard to call. The V end lost 4 bases, the J end lost 6 bases, and 12 bases lay between the germline ends. Looked up from germline, CDR1 is MNHEY and CDR2 is SVGAGI. CDR3 length: 13 residues. The CDR3 spells CASSSQASHGYTF. In DNA, the CDR3 is TGTGCCAGCAGTTCTCAAGCTAGCCATGGCTACACCTTC.

The rearrangement joins TRBV7-8 to TRBJ1-4; D unresolved. The CDR3 sequence is 14 residues long. Germline V gives CDR1 SGHVS, CDR2 FQNEAQ. V shed 0 bases and J shed 6 bases, with 8 bases lying between them. The CDR3 loop reads CASSLAGVDEKLFF. The CDR3 bases are TGTGCCAGCAGCTTAGCGGGCGTGGATGAAAAACTGTTTTTT.

This chain joins TRBV3-1 (or the pseudogene TRBV3-2) and TRBJ2-7, with TRBD1 identical over 7 bases. The trim removed 1 base at V and 3 bases at J, leaving 6 bases unmatched. Germline CDR1 reads LGHDT; CDR2 reads YNNKEL (reference sequence). The CDR3 length is 15 residues. The CDR3 loop reads CASSQGDSAIYEQYF. Written as DNA, the CDR3 is TGTGCCAGCAGCCAAGGGGACAGTGCCATCTACGAGCAGTACTTC.

The chain has TRBV5-1 and TRBJ1-3; no clear D gene. V lost 0 bases and J lost 4, with 8 bases in between. This CDR3 has 14 amino acids. The V gene's germline CDR1 is SGHRS and CDR2 YFSETQ. The CDR3 loop reads CASSLGSDGNTIYF. DNA of the CDR3: TGCGCCAGCAGCTTGGGCAGCGACGGAAACACCATATATTTT.

V is TRBV25-1 and J is TRBJ2-5; 8 bases align to TRBD2. The V gene end was trimmed by 1 base and the J gene end by 7 bases; junction bases not matched to a gene: 8. From germline, CDR1 is MGHDK and CDR2 SYGVNS. The CDR3 is made up of 15 amino acids. CDR3: CASSESSSGWGTQYF. DNA of the CDR3: TGTGCCAGCAGTGAATCGTCTAGCGGGTGGGGGACCCAGTACTTC. Using reference TRBV25-1 and TRBJ2-5 for the parts outside the CDR3, the full variable domain is EADIYQTPRYLVIGTGKKITLECSQTMGHDKMYWYQQDPGMELHLIHYSYGVNSTEKGDLSSESTVSRIRTEHFPLTLESARPSHTSQYLCASSESSSGWGTQYFGPGTRLLVL.